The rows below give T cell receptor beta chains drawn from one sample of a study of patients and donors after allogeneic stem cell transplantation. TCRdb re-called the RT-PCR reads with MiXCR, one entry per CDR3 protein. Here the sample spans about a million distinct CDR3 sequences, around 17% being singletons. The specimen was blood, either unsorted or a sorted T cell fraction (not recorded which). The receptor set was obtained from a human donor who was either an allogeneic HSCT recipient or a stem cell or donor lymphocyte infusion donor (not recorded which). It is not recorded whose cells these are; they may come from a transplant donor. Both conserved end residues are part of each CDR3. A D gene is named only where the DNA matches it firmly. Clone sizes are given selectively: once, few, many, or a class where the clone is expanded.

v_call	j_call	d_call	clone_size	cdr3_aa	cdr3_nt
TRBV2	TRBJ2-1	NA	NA	CASNKELDLYNEQFF	TGTGCCAGCAACAAAGAACTAGACCTATACAATGAGCAGTTCTTC
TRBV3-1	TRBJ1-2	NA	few	CASSQGGDGRNYGYTF	TGTGCCAGCAGCCAGGGGGGGGACGGCCGTAACTATGGCTACACCTTC
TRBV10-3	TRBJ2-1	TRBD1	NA	CATIPGQGPNEQFF	TGTGCCACCATCCCGGGACAGGGCCCCAATGAGCAGTTCTTC
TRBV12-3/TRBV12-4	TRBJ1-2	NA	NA	CASTEISRGAGYTF	TGTGCCAGCACCGAAATCTCCAGGGGCGCTGGCTACACCTTC
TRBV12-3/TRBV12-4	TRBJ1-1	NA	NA	CASRQGWGPEAFF	TGTGCCAGCAGACAGGGTTGGGGACCTGAAGCTTTCTTT
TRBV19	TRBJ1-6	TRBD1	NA	CASQTGRNSPLHF	TGTGCCAGCCAGACAGGGCGTAATTCACCCCTCCACTTT
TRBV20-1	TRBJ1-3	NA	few	CSAGDHRSGNTIYF	TGCAGTGCTGGCGATCACCGCTCTGGAAACACCATATATTTT
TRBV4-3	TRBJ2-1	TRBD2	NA	CASSQGRLAGGSSYNEQFF	TGCGCCAGCAGCCAAGGGCGGCTAGCGGGGGGCAGCTCCTACAATGAGCAGTTCTTC
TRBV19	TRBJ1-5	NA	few	CASSITDYSNQPQHF	TGTGCCAGTAGTATCACGGATTATAGCAATCAGCCCCAGCATTTT
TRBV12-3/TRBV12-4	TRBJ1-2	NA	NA	CASSRQIYGYTF	TGTGCCAGCAGTCGACAGATCTATGGCTACACCTTC
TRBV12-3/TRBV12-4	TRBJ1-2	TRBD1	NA	CASSQRQGRKGYTF	TGTGCCAGCAGTCAAAGACAGGGAAGAAAAGGCTACACCTTC
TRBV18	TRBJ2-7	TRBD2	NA	CASSPPGRASYEQYF	TGTGCCAGCTCACCACCGGGGAGGGCCTCCTACGAGCAGTACTTC
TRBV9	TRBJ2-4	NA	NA	CASARGVNGAKNIQYF	TGTGCCAGCGCAAGAGGCGTAAATGGGGCCAAAAACATTCAGTACTTC
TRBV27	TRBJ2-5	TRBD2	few	CASTNLAGGPGQETQYF	TGTGCCAGCACCAATCTAGCGGGAGGCCCAGGCCAAGAGACCCAGTACTTC
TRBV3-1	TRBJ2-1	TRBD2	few	CASSHPGTSGERGYNEQFF	TGTGCCAGCAGCCACCCCGGGACTAGCGGGGAGAGGGGGTACAATGAGCAGTTCTTC
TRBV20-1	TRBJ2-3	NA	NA	CSARALKLDQF	TGCAGTGCTAGAGCCCTTAAACTGGACCAGTTT
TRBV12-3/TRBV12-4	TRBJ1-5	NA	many	CASSLWGNQPQHF	TGTGCCAGCAGTTTGTGGGGCAATCAGCCCCAGCATTTT